This T cell receptor (beta chain) originates from a study of CD8 T cells in Susac syndrome. After extraction with the RNeasy kit, about 0.5 to 1 ug of the RNA was reverse transcribed using random hexamers. TCRdb passed the immunoSEQ multiplex PCR reads through MiXCR, listing each CDR3 protein once. The sample consists of 150,000 to 200,000 distinct CDR3 sequences, roughly 95% of them appearing once. TCR beta sequencing was performed on blood CD8+ and CD4+ T cells. The V gene end was trimmed by 2 bases and the J gene end by 4 bases; junction bases not matched to a gene: 2. The length of the CDR3 is 13 residues. Germline-derived CDR1 and CDR2 are SGHNT and YYREEE (reference sequence).

The rearrangement uses TRBV5-4 and TRBJ1-2; TRBD1 matches at 7 bases. The source material was CD8+ T cells from PBMCs. The TCR was taken from a human donor with multiple sclerosis. The CDR3 DNA sequence: TGTGCCAGCAGCTTACAGGGGTTCTATGGCTACACCTTC. This sequence encodes CASSLQGFYGYTF.